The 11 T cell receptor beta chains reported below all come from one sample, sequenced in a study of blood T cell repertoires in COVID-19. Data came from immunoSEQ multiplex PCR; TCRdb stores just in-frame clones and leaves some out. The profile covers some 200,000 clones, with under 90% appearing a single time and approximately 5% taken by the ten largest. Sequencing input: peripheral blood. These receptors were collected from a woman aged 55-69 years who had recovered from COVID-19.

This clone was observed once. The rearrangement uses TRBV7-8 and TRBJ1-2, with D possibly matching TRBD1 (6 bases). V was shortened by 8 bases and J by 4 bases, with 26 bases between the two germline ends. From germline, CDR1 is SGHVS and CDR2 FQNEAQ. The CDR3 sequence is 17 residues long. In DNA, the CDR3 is TGTGCCAGCGTAGCTTTATCCCTAGGGACACGCGCCTATGGCTACACCTTC. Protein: CASVALSLGTRAYGYTF. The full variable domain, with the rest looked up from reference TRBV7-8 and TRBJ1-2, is GAGVSQSPRYKVAKRGQDVALRCDPISGHVSLFWYQQALGQGPEFLTYFQNEAQLDKSGLPSDRFFAERPEGSVSTLKIQRTQQEDSAVYLCASVALSLGTRAYGYTFGSGTRLTVV.

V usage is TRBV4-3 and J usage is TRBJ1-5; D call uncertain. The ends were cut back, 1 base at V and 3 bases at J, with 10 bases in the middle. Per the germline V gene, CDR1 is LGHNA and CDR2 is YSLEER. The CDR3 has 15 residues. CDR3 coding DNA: TGCGCCAGCAGCCAAGGAGTAGCTCCCAATCAGCCCCAGCATTTT. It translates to CASSQGVAPNQPQHF.

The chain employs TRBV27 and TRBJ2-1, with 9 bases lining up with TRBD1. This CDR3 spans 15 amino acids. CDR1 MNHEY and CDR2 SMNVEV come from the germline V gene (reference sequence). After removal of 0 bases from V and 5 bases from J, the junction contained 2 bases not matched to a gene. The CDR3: CASSLSWTGDNEQFF. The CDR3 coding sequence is TGTGCCAGCAGTTTATCCTGGACAGGGGACAATGAGCAGTTCTTC.

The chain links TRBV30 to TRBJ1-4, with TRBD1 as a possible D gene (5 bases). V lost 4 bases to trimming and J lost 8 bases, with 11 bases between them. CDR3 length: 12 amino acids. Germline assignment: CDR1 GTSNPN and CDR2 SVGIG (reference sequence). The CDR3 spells CAWNTRGEKLFF. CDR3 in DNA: TGTGCCTGGAACACACGGGGGGAAAAACTGTTTTTT.

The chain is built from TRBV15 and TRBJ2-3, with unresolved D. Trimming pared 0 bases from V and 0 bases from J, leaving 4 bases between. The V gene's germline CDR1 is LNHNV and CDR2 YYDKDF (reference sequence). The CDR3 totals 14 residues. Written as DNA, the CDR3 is TGTGCCACCAGCAGAGACCCTAGCACAGATACGCAGTATTTT. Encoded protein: CATSRDPSTDTQYF.

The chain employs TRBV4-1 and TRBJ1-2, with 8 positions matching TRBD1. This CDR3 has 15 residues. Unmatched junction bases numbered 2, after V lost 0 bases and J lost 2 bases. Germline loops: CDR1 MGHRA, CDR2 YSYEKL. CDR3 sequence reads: CASSQEGQANYGYTF. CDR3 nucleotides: TGCGCCAGCAGCCAAGAGGGACAGGCAAACTATGGCTACACCTTC.

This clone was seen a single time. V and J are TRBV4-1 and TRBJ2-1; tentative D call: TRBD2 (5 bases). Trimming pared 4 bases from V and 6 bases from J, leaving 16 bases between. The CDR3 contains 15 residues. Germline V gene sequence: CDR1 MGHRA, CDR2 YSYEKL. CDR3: CASSPLGLAINEQFF. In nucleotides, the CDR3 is TGCGCCAGCAGCCCACTCGGGCTAGCTATCAATGAGCAGTTCTTC.

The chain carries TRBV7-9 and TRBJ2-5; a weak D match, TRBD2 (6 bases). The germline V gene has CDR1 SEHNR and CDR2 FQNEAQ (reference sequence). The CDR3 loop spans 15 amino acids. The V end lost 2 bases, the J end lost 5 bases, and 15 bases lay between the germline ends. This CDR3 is CASSLNGRGGETQYF. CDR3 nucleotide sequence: TGTGCCAGCAGCTTAAATGGCAGAGGAGGGGAGACCCAGTACTTC.

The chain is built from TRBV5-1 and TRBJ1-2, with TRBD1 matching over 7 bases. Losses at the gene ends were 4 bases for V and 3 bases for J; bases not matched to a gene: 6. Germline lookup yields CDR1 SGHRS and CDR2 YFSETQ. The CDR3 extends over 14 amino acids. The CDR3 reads CASSPTTGYYGYTF. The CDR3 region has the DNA TGCGCCAGCAGCCCAACGACAGGGTACTATGGCTACACCTTC.

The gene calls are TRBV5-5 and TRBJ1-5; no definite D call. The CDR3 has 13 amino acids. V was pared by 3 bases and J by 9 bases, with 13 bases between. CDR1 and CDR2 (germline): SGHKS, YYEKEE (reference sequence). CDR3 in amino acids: CASSSRGLGPQHF. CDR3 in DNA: TGTGCCAGCAGCTCCAGAGGACTAGGGCCCCAGCATTTT.

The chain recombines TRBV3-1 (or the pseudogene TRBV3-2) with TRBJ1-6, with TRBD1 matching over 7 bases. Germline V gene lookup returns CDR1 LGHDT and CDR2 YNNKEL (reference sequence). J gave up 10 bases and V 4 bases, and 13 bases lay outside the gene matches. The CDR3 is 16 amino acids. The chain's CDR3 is CASSPFDRVGTSPLHF. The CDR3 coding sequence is TGTGCCAGCAGCCCATTCGACAGGGTTGGTACATCACCCCTCCACTTT.